The 31 T cell receptor beta chains below come from one sample, sequenced in a study of OX40 agonist ivuxolimab in advanced cancers. Repertoires were generated with immunoSEQ multiplex PCR, while TCRdb's copy carries only in-frame clones and drops some. The data show around 99,000 clones, with around 93% seen just once and approximately 1.1% held by the top ten. Here the sequenced sample was CD4+ or CD8+ T cells sorted from blood, taken in a trial of the OX40 agonist ivuxolimab. The receptors shown here come from an adult with an advanced solid tumor such as melanoma, head and neck, liver or kidney cancer.

V gene TRBV25-1 combines with J gene TRBJ2-1; D perhaps matches TRBD1 (6 bases). CDR1 and CDR2 (germline): MGHDK, SYGVNS. This CDR3 region has 15 residues. Trimming cost V 4 bases and J 8 bases, with 18 bases left between them. The CDR3 DNA follows: TGTGCCAGCAGTGCCTTGGGGGCGCTACAGGATGAGCAGTTCTTC. Amino acids: CASSALGALQDEQFF.

The chain carries TRBV5-1 and TRBJ2-7; 8 positions agree with TRBD1. The CDR3 contains 15 residues. Trimming removed 1 base from V and 6 bases from J; junction bases left unmatched: 9. Germline V gene lookup returns CDR1 SGHRS and CDR2 YFSETQ. The CDR3 loop reads CASSLRGRGHGEQYF. In DNA form, the CDR3 reads TGCGCCAGCAGCTTGCGGGGCAGGGGGCACGGCGAGCAGTACTTC. Combining the CDR3 with reference TRBV5-1 and TRBJ2-7 gives the whole variable domain KAGVTQTPRYLIKTRGQQVTLSCSPISGHRSVSWYQQTPGQGLQFLFEYFSETQRNKGNFPGRFSGRQFSNSRSEMNVSTLELGDSALYLCASSLRGRGHGEQYFGPGTRLTVT.

The chain links TRBV7-2 to TRBJ2-7; TRBD2 agrees at 13 bases. V was pared by 4 bases and J by 5 bases, with 5 bases of the junction left unmatched. The CDR3 runs to 15 residues. Germline-derived CDR1 and CDR2 are SGHTA and FQGNSA. The CDR3 nucleotides read TGTGCCAGCAGCTCGACTAGCGGGAGGTTGAACGAGCAGTACTTC. Its translation: CASSSTSGRLNEQYF.

The chain is built from TRBV28 and TRBJ2-7; D remains unclear. Germline loops: CDR1 MDHEN, CDR2 SYDVKM. This CDR3 comprises 14 residues. V was pared by 3 bases and J by 3 bases, with 12 bases between. The CDR3 is CASSFLLPFYEQYF. DNA of the CDR3: TGTGCCAGCAGTTTCCTCCTCCCTTTCTACGAGCAGTACTTC. The full variable domain, its missing parts supplied by reference TRBV28 and TRBJ2-7, is DVKVTQSSRYLVKRTGEKVFLECVQDMDHENMFWYRQDPGLGLRLIYFSYDVKMKEKGDIPEGYSVSREKKERFSLILESASTNQTSMYLCASSFLLPFYEQYFGPGTRLTVT.

The chain carries TRBV6-6 and TRBJ1-2; D is perhaps TRBD1 (5 bases). Germline values: CDR1 MNHNY, CDR2 SVGAGI (reference sequence). V dropped 2 bases and J dropped 0 bases, with 13 bases sitting between them. This CDR3 spans 16 amino acids. DNA of the CDR3: TGTGCCAGCAGTTACAGACAGTCGACGGCTAACTATGGCTACACCTTC. Residues: CASSYRQSTANYGYTF.

With respect to this clone: An end of the junction does not agree with germline; a read error may underlie this. V gene TRBV19 combines with J gene TRBJ1-4; a weak D match, TRBD1 (6 bases). The CDR3 is 14 residues long. The germline CDR1 and CDR2 sequences are LNHDA and SQIVND (reference sequence). The CDR3 bases are TGTGCCAGCAGTAACAGGGCACCCAATGAAAAACTGTTTTTT. As protein: CASSNRAPNEKLFF.

The CDR3 nucleotides are TGTGCCAGCAGCGTAGCTCCGGGGAACACTGAAGCTTTCTTT. Translating gives CASSVAPGNTEAFF. The V and J genes are TRBV9 and TRBJ1-1; D remains ambiguous. Trimming took off 0 bases at V and 1 base at J, with 7 bases between the two ends. The germline V gene encodes CDR1 SGDLS and CDR2 YYNGEE. The CDR3 length is 14 residues.

The chain joins TRBV7-2 to TRBJ1-6; D is unclear. This CDR3 is built from 12 residues. Between the trimmed V and J ends, which lost 3 bases and 9 bases, there was a span of 6 bases. CDR1 is SGHTA, CDR2 FQGNSA, per germline. In DNA form, the CDR3 reads TGTGCCAGCAGCTTGATGGGTTCACCCCTCCACTTT. Its translation is CASSLMGSPLHF.

The J gene is TRBJ1-2, the V gene TRBV6-5; unclear D gene. The CDR3 is 13 residues long. In germline, CDR1 is MNHEY, CDR2 SVGAGI. The V gene lost 5 bases and the J gene lost 7 bases, with 14 bases spanning the gap. CDR3 sequence reads: CASSPTEYPGYTF. The CDR3 region has the DNA TGTGCCAGCAGTCCCACTGAATACCCTGGCTACACCTTC.

The rearrangement joins TRBV10-1 to TRBJ2-2, with 9 bases aligning to TRBD2. V gave up 5 bases and J gave up 5 bases; unmatched junction bases: 9. Germline V CDR1 and CDR2: WNHNN, SYGVQD (reference sequence). CDR3 length equals 16 residues. CDR3 bases: TGCGCCAGCAGTCCACATAGCGGGAGTTTGACCGGGGAGCTGTTTTTT. Its translation: CASSPHSGSLTGELFF.

J is TRBJ2-5 and V is TRBV2; tentative D call: TRBD1 (5 bases). V lost 3 bases, J lost 3 bases, and 17 bases lay in between. Germline V CDR1 and CDR2: SNHLY, FYNNEI. The CDR3 is 16 residues long. Here the CDR3 reads CASSELGLLGKETQYF. As DNA, the CDR3 is TGTGCCAGCAGTGAGCTGGGGCTACTTGGGAAAGAGACCCAGTACTTC.

The chain couples TRBV15 to TRBJ2-7, with D hard to call. The V end lost 0 bases, the J end lost 2 bases, and 17 bases lay between the germline ends. The germline V gene encodes CDR1 LNHNV and CDR2 YYDKDF (reference sequence). CDR3 length equals 17 residues. The CDR3 nucleotides read TGTGCCACCAGCAGAGATCCGGCTTCCAGCGTTACCTACGAGCAGTACTTC. It is translated as CATSRDPASSVTYEQYF.

The chain combines TRBV5-4 with TRBJ2-5; 12 bases are a match to TRBD2. The CDR3 is 16 amino acids. Germline V gives CDR1 SGHNT, CDR2 YYREEE (reference sequence). Trimming at V came to 0 bases and at J to 5 bases, leaving 5 bases not matched to a gene. CDR3 DNA: TGTGCCAGCAGCTTGGCCAGACTAGCGGGAGTGGAGACCCAGTACTTC. Encoded protein: CASSLARLAGVETQYF.

This clone was detected only once. The J gene is TRBJ1-2, the V gene TRBV29-1; D is uncertain. This CDR3 is built from 12 residues. V was clipped by 0 bases and J by 8 bases, with 10 bases between them. Germline CDR1 SQVTM, CDR2 ANQGSEA. The CDR3 loop is CSVEDQKKGYTF. CDR3 coding DNA: TGCAGCGTTGAAGACCAAAAGAAAGGCTACACCTTC.

This chain uses TRBV2 with TRBJ2-3; D is undetermined. The CDR3 covers 12 residues. V lost 6 bases and J lost 5, with 9 bases in between. Germline lookup yields CDR1 SNHLY and CDR2 FYNNEI. CDR3 bases: TGTGCCAGCAGGAGAGAAGGAGATACGCAGTATTTT. This translates into CASRREGDTQYF.

The chain is built from TRBV6-5 and TRBJ1-6; TRBD1 matches at 9 bases. CDR3 size: 13 residues. The V gene's germline CDR1 is MNHEY and CDR2 SVGAGI. The V gene end was trimmed by 8 bases and the J gene end by 8 bases; junction bases not matched to a gene: 4. The CDR3 region has the DNA TGTGCCAGCGGACAGGGGTGGGATTCACCCCTCCACTTT. It translates to CASGQGWDSPLHF.

The chain uses TRBV7-9 and TRBJ1-1; TRBD1 might be the D (5 bases). CDR1 is SEHNR and CDR2 is FQNEAQ in the germline V gene (reference sequence). This CDR3 is built from 13 residues. V was trimmed by 5 bases and J by 1 base, leaving 8 bases between them. Here the CDR3 reads CASSPGGNTEAFF. The CDR3 coding sequence is TGTGCCAGCAGCCCGGGGGGGAACACTGAAGCTTTCTTT.

In regard to this clone: The DNA is omitted, as the CDR3 cannot be located on it reliably, and the CDR3 follows TCRdb's listing. The V and J genes are TRBV11-2 and TRBJ1-5. The germline V gene has CDR1 SGHAT and CDR2 FQNNGV. The length of the CDR3 is 14 amino acids, counting both ends. The CDR3 here is CASSSSGLNQPQHF.

The chain couples TRBV18 to TRBJ2-1, with D unresolved. Germline V gives CDR1 KGHSH, CDR2 LQKENI. V lost 2 bases and J lost 0, with 11 bases in between. This CDR3 region has 16 residues. In DNA form, the CDR3 reads TGTGCCAGCTCACCAGTGTCGGGCAGCTCCTACAATGAGCAGTTCTTC. Its translation: CASSPVSGSSYNEQFF. The complete variable domain, with remaining parts taken from reference TRBV18 and TRBJ2-1, reads NAGVMQNPRHLVRRRGQEARLRCSPMKGHSHVYWYRQLPEEGLKFMVYLQKENIIDESGMPKERFSAEFPKEGPSILRIQQVVRGDSAAYFCASSPVSGSSYNEQFFGPGTRLTVL.

Concerning this clone: The junction departs from germline at one end; a sequencing error may be responsible. The chain joins TRBV20-1 to TRBJ2-1; D call uncertain. Germline V gene sequence: CDR1 DFQATT, CDR2 SNEGSKA (reference sequence). CDR3 length: 11 residues. CDR3 nucleotide sequence: TGCAGTGCCATGGCCTATAATGAGCAGTTCTTC. Translated, it gives CSAMAYNEQFF.

The V and J genes are TRBV9 and TRBJ2-2, with 11 bases fitting TRBD2. Germline assignment: CDR1 SGDLS and CDR2 YYNGEE. The V gene end was trimmed by 0 bases and the J gene end by 1 base; junction bases not matched to a gene: 5. CDR3 length equals 18 residues. CDR3 loop: CASSVAIAGGQNTGELFF. The DNA for the CDR3 is TGTGCCAGCAGCGTAGCCATAGCGGGAGGGCAGAACACCGGGGAGCTGTTTTTT.

V is TRBV19 and J is TRBJ2-5, with a tentative D call TRBD2 (6 bases). Trimming removed 3 bases from V and 2 bases from J, with 10 bases in between. CDR3 length: 14 amino acids. Germline V gene data show CDR1 as LNHDA and CDR2 as SQIVND (reference sequence). The CDR3: CASSMGGIQETQYF. The CDR3 region has the DNA TGTGCCAGTAGTATGGGCGGGATTCAAGAGACCCAGTACTTC.

The V call is TRBV19, the J call TRBJ2-7; D is possibly TRBD1 (6 bases). V was trimmed by 6 bases and J by 4 bases, leaving 16 bases between them. This CDR3 has 14 amino acids. CDR1 LNHDA and CDR2 SQIVND come from the germline V gene (reference sequence). CDR3 region: CASSQSGTQYEQYF. The CDR3 region has the DNA TGTGCCAGTAGCCAGTCGGGGACACAATACGAGCAGTACTTC.

The rearrangement uses TRBV2 and TRBJ2-1; D possibly corresponds to TRBD2 (5 bases). V lost 4 bases to trimming and J lost 0 bases, with 10 bases between them. The CDR3 sequence is 15 residues long. Germline CDR1 reads SNHLY; CDR2 reads FYNNEI. The CDR3 spells CASSVLVPSYNEQFF. In nucleotides, the CDR3 is TGTGCCAGCAGTGTACTAGTCCCCTCCTACAATGAGCAGTTCTTC.

The chain has TRBV28 and TRBJ1-2; D is unclear. V was cut by 10 bases and J by 2 bases, with 14 bases left in between. This CDR3 has 13 amino acids. The germline V gene encodes CDR1 MDHEN and CDR2 SYDVKM. The CDR3 reads CATVVGLNYGYTF. CDR3 coding DNA: TGTGCCACCGTCGTAGGATTAAACTATGGCTACACCTTC.

The sample holds many counts of this clone. V gene TRBV5-1 combines with J gene TRBJ2-7; D is uncertain. This CDR3 comprises 14 residues. Trimming took off 0 bases at V and 7 bases at J, with 14 bases between the two ends. Germline V gene data show CDR1 as SGHRS and CDR2 as YFSETQ. The CDR3 DNA is TGCGCCAGCAGCTTGGTGGGCATTATCCAAGAGCAGTACTTC. This gives the protein CASSLVGIIQEQYF. The complete variable domain, with remaining parts taken from reference TRBV5-1 and TRBJ2-7, reads KAGVTQTPRYLIKTRGQQVTLSCSPISGHRSVSWYQQTPGQGLQFLFEYFSETQRNKGNFPGRFSGRQFSNSRSEMNVSTLELGDSALYLCASSLVGIIQEQYFGPGTRLTVT.

V is TRBV30 and J is TRBJ1-1; 7 bases are a match to TRBD1. Per the germline V gene, CDR1 is GTSNPN and CDR2 is SVGIG (reference sequence). This CDR3 has 12 residues. V shed 7 bases and J 7 bases; nucleotides not matched to a gene: 9. CDR3 DNA sequence: TGTGCCTCGTTGGAGGGGGCGGTTGAAGCTTTCTTT. Translated, it gives CASLEGAVEAFF.

This clone was detected only once. The CDR3 loop reads CASSAWTGVNTEAFF. As DNA, the CDR3 is TGTGCCAGCAGCGCGTGGACAGGAGTGAACACTGAAGCTTTCTTT. The chain is built from TRBV5-4 and TRBJ1-1; 7 bases align to TRBD1. Germline V CDR1 and CDR2: SGHNT, YYREEE (reference sequence). After removal of 4 bases from V and 0 bases from J, the junction contained 6 bases not matched to a gene. CDR3 length: 15 amino acids.

The J gene is TRBJ2-7, the V gene TRBV7-2; D not resolved. The CDR3 runs 16 residues. The germline gives CDR1 SGHTA, CDR2 FQGNSA. With 1 base removed from V and 0 bases from J, the gap between germline ends came to 13 bases. The DNA of the CDR3 is TGTGCCAGCAGCTTAGAGGTGGGCGTGGGCTCCTACGAGCAGTACTTC. It specifies CASSLEVGVGSYEQYF.

The chain is built from TRBV5-1 and TRBJ2-1; no definite D call. V lost 4 bases, J lost 6 bases, and 11 bases lay in between. In germline, CDR1 is SGHRS, CDR2 YFSETQ. This CDR3 region has 13 residues. In DNA, the CDR3 is TGCGCCAGCAGCCCCTCCTGGGGCAATGAGCAGTTCTTC. Protein product: CASSPSWGNEQFF. Using reference TRBV5-1 and TRBJ2-1 for the parts outside the CDR3, the full variable domain is KAGVTQTPRYLIKTRGQQVTLSCSPISGHRSVSWYQQTPGQGLQFLFEYFSETQRNKGNFPGRFSGRQFSNSRSEMNVSTLELGDSALYLCASSPSWGNEQFFGPGTRLTVL.

This clone was picked up a small number of times. The chain uses TRBV14 and TRBJ2-1; 7 bases fit TRBD2. With 2 bases clipped from V and 4 bases from J, the junction kept 23 bases outside the gene matches. Looked up from germline, CDR1 is SGHDN and CDR2 is FVKESK. The CDR3 consists of 21 residues. CDR3 sequence reads: CASSQRVWLGLPDSSYNEQFF. The CDR3 region has the DNA TGTGCCAGCAGCCAAAGGGTGTGGTTGGGACTACCCGACTCCTCTTACAATGAGCAGTTCTTC.